The table lists the clone carrying this T cell receptor beta chain with a few counts. Its antigen is unidentified. TCRdb re-called the 5' RACE reads with MiXCR, one entry per CDR3 protein. The data show about 240,000 distinct CDR3 sequences, roughly a tenth seen once. The record originates from a study of T-cell memory formation after mild COVID-19. Study summary: There were largely donor-specific TCR clusters.

General observations from the study: Contracting CD8+ clones were enriched in EMRA, CD4+ mainly in CM and EM. Clones contracting across day 15 to 85 had a balanced CD4/CD8 profile; later expanding clones leaned CD4+.

Germline assignment: CDR1 MGHRA and CDR2 YSYEKL. Deletions cut 1 base from V and 0 bases from J, with 7 bases between. CDR3 length: 15 residues. The V gene is TRBV4-1, the J gene TRBJ1-5; D call uncertain. Sequencing was done on a sample of PBMCs or a T cell subset sorted from them (not recorded which). This receptor was obtained from a man aged 18-30 years who had mild COVID-19 (a few samples of this study predate the infection). Cell type and time point are not known. CDR3 nucleotide sequence: TGCGCCAGCAGCCAAGTAGGATATAGCAATCAGCCCCAGCATTTT. This codes for CASSQVGYSNQPQHF.